The 5 T cell receptor beta chains presented below share a single source sample, sequenced in a study of blood T cell repertoires in COVID-19. Here immunoSEQ multiplex PCR was the method, and the copy in TCRdb shows in-frame clones only, minus some. The sample records 120,000 to 150,000 clones, about 87% being singletons. Material: peripheral blood. All receptors come from a woman between 45 and 60 years old with active or convalescent COVID-19.

This sequence joins TRBV6-2 or TRBV6-3 and TRBJ2-5; D is unclear. Germline V gives CDR1 MNHEY, CDR2 SVGEGT. The CDR3 is made up of 12 amino acids. Trimming removed 6 bases at V and 5 bases at J, with 10 bases between. CDR3 nucleotide sequence: TGTGCCAGCAGCGACACATCGGAGACCCAGTACTTC. This translates into CASSDTSETQYF.

The genes are TRBV7-2 and TRBJ2-4, with TRBD2 identical over 10 bases. Trimming removed 5 bases from V and 4 bases from J; junction bases left unmatched: 5. Germline lookup yields CDR1 SGHTA and CDR2 FQGNSA. The CDR3 is 15 amino acids. The CDR3 loop reads CASSTGLAVKNIQYF. In nucleotides, the CDR3 is TGTGCCAGCAGCACCGGACTAGCGGTAAAAAACATTCAGTACTTC.

The chain joins TRBV21-1 to TRBJ1-1; the tabulated D call, TRBD1, remains unverified against the DNA. TRBV21-1 is flagged as a pseudogene. The CDR3 consists of 14 residues. The DNA for the CDR3 is TGTGCCAGCAGCAAAGGCAGGGTCAACACTGAAGCTTTCTTT. It yields the protein CASSKGRVNTEAFF.

The chain employs TRBV28 and TRBJ1-2; tentatively, D is TRBD1 (5 bases). V lost 6 bases to trimming and J lost 8 bases, with 13 bases between them. CDR1 and CDR2 (germline): MDHEN, SYDVKM. The CDR3 covers 12 residues. CDR3 DNA: TGTGCCAGCAGGGCGGCGGGGGAAGGCTACACCTTC. This codes for CASRAAGEGYTF.

This chain joins TRBV7-3 and TRBJ1-2; 9 bases fit TRBD1. V was pared by 4 bases and J by 2 bases, with 5 bases of the junction left unmatched. The CDR3 sequence is 15 residues long. CDR1 and CDR2 (germline): SGHTA, FQGTGA. CDR3 loop: CASSSAGQGNYGYTF. CDR3 in DNA: TGTGCCAGCAGCTCGGCGGGACAGGGAAACTATGGCTACACCTTC.